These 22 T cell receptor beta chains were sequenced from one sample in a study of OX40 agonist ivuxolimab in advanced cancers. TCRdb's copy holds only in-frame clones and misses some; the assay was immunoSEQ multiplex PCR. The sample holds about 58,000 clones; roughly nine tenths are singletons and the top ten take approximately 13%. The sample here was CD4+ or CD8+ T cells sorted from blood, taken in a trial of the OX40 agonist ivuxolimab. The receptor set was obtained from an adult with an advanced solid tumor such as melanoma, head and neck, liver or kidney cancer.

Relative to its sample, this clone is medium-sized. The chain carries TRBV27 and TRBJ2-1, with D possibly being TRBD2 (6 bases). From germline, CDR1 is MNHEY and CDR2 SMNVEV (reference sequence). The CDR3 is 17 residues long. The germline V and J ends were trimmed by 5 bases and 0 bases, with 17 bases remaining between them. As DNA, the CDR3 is TGTGCCAGCAGTCCCCGAGGGGCGGGAACCTCCTACAATGAGCAGTTCTTC. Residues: CASSPRGAGTSYNEQFF.

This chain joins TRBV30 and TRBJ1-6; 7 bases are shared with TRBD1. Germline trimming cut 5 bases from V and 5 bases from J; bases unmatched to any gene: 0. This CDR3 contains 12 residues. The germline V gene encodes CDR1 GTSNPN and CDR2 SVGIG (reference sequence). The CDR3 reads CAWDRDNSPLHF. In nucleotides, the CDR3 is TGTGCCTGGGACAGGGATAATTCACCCCTCCACTTT.

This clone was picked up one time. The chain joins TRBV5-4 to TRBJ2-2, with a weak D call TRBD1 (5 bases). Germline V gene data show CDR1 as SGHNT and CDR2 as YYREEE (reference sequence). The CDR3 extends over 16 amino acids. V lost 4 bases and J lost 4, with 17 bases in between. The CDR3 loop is CASSLGWGGSTGELFF. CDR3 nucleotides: TGTGCCAGCAGCCTGGGATGGGGCGGTAGCACCGGGGAGCTGTTTTTT.

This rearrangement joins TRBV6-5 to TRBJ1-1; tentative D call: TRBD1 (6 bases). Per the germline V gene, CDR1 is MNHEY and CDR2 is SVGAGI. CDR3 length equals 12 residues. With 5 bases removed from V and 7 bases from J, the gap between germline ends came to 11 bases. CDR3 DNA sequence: TGTGCCAGCAGTCCCGCGACAGGTGAAGCTTTCTTT. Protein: CASSPATGEAFF.

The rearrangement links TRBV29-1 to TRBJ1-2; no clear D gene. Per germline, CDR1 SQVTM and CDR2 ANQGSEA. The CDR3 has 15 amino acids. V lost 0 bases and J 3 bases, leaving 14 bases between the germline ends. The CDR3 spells CSVEDHREVYYGYTF. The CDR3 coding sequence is TGCAGCGTTGAAGATCATCGGGAGGTATACTATGGCTACACCTTC.

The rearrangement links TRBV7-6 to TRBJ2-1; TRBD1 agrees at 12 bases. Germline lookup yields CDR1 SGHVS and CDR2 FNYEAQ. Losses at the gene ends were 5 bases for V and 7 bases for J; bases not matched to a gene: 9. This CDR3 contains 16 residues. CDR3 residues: CASSPWGQGAHNEQFF. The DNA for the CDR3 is TGTGCCAGCAGCCCGTGGGGACAGGGGGCGCATAATGAGCAGTTCTTC.

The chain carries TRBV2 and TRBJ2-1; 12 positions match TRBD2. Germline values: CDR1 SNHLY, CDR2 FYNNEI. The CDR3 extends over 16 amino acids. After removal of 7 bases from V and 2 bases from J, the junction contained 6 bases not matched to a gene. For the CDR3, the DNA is TGTGCCAGCACCAGACTAGCGGGGGCCCCCTACAATGAGCAGTTCTTC. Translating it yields CASTRLAGAPYNEQFF.

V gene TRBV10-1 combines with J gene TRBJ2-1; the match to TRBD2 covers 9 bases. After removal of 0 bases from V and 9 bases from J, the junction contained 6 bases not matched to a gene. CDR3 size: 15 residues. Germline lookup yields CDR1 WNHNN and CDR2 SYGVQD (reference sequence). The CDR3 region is CASSESAGGPGEQFF. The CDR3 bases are TGCGCCAGCAGTGAGTCCGCGGGAGGGCCGGGTGAGCAGTTCTTC.

CDR3 nucleotide sequence: TGTGCCAGCAGCGTCAGGACCCGGAGCACCGGGGAGCTGTTTTTT. This translates into CASSVRTRSTGELFF. The chain recombines TRBV13 with TRBJ2-2; D remains ambiguous. The germline V gene has CDR1 PRHDT and CDR2 FYEKMQ (reference sequence). Trimming stripped 5 bases from V and 4 bases from J, with 14 bases between. The CDR3 runs 15 residues.

The CDR3 is CASSLDGTLLNIQYF. In DNA, the CDR3 is TGTGCCAGCAGCTTAGATGGGACGTTGTTAAACATTCAGTACTTC. V is TRBV11-2 and J is TRBJ2-4; the D gene could be TRBD1 or TRBD2 (5 bases each). Trimming shortened V by 0 bases and J by 6 bases, and 12 bases separated the two germline ends. The CDR3 extends over 15 amino acids. The germline gives CDR1 SGHAT, CDR2 FQNNGV. Variable domain in full (rest from reference TRBV11-2 and TRBJ2-4): EAGVAQSPRYKIIEKRQSVAFWCNPISGHATLYWYQQILGQGPKLLIQFQNNGVVDDSQLPKDRFSAERLKGVDSTLKIQPAKLEDSAVYLCASSLDGTLLNIQYFGAGTRLSVL.

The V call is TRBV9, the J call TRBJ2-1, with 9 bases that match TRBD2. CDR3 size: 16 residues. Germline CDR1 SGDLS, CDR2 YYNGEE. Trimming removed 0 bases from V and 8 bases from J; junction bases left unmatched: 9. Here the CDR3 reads CASSVEGLALGDEQFF. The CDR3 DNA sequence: TGTGCCAGCAGCGTAGAGGGACTAGCCCTGGGGGATGAGCAGTTCTTC.

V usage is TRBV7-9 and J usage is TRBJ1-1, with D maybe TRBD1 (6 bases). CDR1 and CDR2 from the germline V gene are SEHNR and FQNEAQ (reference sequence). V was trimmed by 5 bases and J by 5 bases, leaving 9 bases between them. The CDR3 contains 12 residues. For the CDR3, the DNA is TGTGCCAGCAGCCTGGGGGCTACTGAAGCTTTCTTT. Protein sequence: CASSLGATEAFF.

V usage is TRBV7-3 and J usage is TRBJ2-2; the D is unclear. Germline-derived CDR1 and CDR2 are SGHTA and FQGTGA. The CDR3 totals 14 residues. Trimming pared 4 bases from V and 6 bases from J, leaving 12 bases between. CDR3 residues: CASSYYSSPGELFF. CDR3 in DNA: TGTGCCAGCAGCTATTACAGTTCCCCCGGGGAGCTGTTTTTT.

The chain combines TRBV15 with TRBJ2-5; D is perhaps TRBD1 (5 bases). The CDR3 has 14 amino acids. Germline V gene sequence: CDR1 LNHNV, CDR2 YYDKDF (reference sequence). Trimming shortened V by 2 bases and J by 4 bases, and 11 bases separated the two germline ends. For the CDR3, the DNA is TGTGCCACCAGCAGACAGGGAAACCCAGAGACCCAGTACTTC. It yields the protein CATSRQGNPETQYF.

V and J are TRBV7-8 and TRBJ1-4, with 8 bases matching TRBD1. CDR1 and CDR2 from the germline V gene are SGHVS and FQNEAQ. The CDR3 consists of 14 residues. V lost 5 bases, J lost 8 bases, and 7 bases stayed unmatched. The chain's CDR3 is CASSLGTGEEKLFF. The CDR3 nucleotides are TGTGCCAGCAGCCTCGGGACAGGTGAAGAAAAACTGTTTTTT.

The chain's CDR3 is CASSSWWALQGTQYF. The CDR3 nucleotides are TGCGCCAGCAGCTCATGGTGGGCCCTCCAAGGGACGCAGTATTTT. The genes are TRBV5-1 and TRBJ2-3; D remains ambiguous. Trimming left V 3 bases short and J 9 bases short, with 20 bases between. This CDR3 is 15 amino acids long. Germline V gives CDR1 SGHRS, CDR2 YFSETQ.

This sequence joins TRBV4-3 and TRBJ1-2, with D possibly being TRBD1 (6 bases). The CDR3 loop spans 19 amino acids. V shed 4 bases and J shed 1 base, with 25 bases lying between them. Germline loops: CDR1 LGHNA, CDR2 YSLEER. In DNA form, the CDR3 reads TGCGCCAGCAGCCCTCGACCCCCCGGGAGGGGGTGGGATAACTATGGCTACACCTTC. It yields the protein CASSPRPPGRGWDNYGYTF.

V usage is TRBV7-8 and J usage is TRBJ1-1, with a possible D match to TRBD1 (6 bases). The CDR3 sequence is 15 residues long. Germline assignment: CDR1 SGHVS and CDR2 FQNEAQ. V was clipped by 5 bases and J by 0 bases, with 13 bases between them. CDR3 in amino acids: CASSPGAGLNTEAFF. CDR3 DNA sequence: TGTGCCAGCAGCCCAGGGGCAGGGCTGAACACTGAAGCTTTCTTT.

CDR3 DNA sequence: TGTGCCAGCAGCCTGGGGGCAGTCTCGCCCTACGAGCAGTACGTC. Translated: CASSLGAVSPYEQYV. The chain recombines TRBV5-8 with TRBJ2-7, with D possibly TRBD1 on 6 matching bases. V lost 4 bases, J lost 2 bases, and 16 bases lay in between. Germline CDR1 reads SGHTS; CDR2 reads YDEGEE. The CDR3 length is 15 residues.

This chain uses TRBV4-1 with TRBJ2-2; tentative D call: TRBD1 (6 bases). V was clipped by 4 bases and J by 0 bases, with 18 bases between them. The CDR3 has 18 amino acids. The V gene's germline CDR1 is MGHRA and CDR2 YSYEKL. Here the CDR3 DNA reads TGCGCCAGCAGCCGATACAGGGATGGCGGTTCGAACACCGGGGAGCTGTTTTTT. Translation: CASSRYRDGGSNTGELFF.

The CDR3 DNA is TGTGCCAGCCACGGGACAGCCTCAGCCTACAATGAGCAGTTCTTC. This codes for CASHGTASAYNEQFF. This chain connects TRBV28 to TRBJ2-1, with 7 bases lining up with TRBD1. The CDR3 contains 15 residues. With 8 bases clipped from V and 2 bases from J, the junction kept 9 bases outside the gene matches. CDR1 MDHEN and CDR2 SYDVKM come from the germline V gene.

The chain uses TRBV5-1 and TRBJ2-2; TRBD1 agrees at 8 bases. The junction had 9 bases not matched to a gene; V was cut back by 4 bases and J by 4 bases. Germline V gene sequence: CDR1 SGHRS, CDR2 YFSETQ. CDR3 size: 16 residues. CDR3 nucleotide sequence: TGCGCCAGCAGCCAACCGGACAGGGATAGCACCGGGGAGCTGTTTTTT. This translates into CASSQPDRDSTGELFF.